The clone carrying this TCR beta chain was seen just once. Its antigen remains unknown. The sample is drawn from a study of cytomegalovirus exposure and HLA in healthy donors. The study ran its PCR with 60 Vbeta and 13 Jbeta primers. Profiling relied on immunoSEQ multiplex PCR, and the TCRdb table lists in-frame clones only, not all of them. The sample lists around 100,000 clones, over 60% occurring once. The CDR3 length is 14 residues. V gave up 1 base and J gave up 2 bases; unmatched junction bases: 1. Germline CDR1 is GTSNPN and CDR2 is SVGIG (reference sequence). The study, taken as a whole, reports: According to an earlier analysis, most TCR beta V segments yielded productive rearrangements about 87% or about 30% of the time.

The gene calls are TRBV30 and TRBJ2-7; 11 bases map to TRBD2. The sequencing sample was made of PBMCs. This TCR came from a man aged 18 to 30 in good health and CMV-seropositive. CDR3 nucleotides: TGTGCCTGGAGTGCTAGCGGGGGGCCCTACGAGCAGTACTTC. Its protein product is CAWSASGGPYEQYF.